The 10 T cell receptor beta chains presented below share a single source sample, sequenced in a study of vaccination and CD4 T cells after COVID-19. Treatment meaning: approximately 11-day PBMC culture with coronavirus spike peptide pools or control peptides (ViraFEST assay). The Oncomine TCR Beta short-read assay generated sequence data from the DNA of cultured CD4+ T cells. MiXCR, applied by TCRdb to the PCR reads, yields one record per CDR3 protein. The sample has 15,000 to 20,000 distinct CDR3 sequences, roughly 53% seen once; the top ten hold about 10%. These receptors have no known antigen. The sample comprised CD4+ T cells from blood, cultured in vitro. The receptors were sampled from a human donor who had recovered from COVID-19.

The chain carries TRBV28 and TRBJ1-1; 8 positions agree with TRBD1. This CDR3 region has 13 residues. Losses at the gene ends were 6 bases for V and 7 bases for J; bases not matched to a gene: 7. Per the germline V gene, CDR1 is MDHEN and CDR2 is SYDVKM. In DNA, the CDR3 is TGTGCCAGCAGGAGGGGACAGGCCTTTGAAGCTTTCTTT. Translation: CASRRGQAFEAFF.

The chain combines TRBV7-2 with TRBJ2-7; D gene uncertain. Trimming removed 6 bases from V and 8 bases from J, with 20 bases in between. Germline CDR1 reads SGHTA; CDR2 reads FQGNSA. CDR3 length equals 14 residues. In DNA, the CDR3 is TGTGCCAGCAGTACCAACCGGGCCTCTTCGAAGCAGTACTTC. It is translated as CASSTNRASSKQYF.

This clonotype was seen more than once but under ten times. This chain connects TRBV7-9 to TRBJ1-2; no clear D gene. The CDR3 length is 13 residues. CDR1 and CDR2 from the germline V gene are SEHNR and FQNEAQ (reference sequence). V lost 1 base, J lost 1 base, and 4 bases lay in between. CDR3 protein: CASSLDSNYGYTF. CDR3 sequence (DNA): TGTGCCAGCAGCTTAGACAGTAACTATGGCTACACCTTC. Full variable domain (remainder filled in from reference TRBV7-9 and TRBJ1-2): DTGVSQNPRHKITKRGQNVTFRCDPISEHNRLYWYRQTLGQGPEFLTYFQNEAQLEKSRLLSDRFSAERPKGSFSTLEIQRTEQGDSAMYLCASSLDSNYGYTFGSGTRLTVV.

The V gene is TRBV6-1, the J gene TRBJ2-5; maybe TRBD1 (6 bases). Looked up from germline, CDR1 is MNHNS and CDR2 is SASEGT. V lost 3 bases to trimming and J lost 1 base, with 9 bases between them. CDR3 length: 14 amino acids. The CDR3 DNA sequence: TGTGCCAGCAGTGATGCAGGGGCCCAAGAGACCCAGTACTTC. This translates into CASSDAGAQETQYF.

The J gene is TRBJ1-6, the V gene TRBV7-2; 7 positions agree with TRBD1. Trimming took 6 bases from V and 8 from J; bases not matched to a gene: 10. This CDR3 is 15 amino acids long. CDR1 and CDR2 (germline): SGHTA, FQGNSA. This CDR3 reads CASRRGGLRDSPLHF. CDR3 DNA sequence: TGTGCCAGCAGGCGAGGGGGCCTCCGGGATTCACCCCTCCACTTT.

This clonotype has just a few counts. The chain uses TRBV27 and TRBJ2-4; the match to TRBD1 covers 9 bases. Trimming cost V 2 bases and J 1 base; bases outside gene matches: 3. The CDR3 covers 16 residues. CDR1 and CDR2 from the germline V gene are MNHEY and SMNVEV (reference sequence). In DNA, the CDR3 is TGTGCCAGCAGTTTAAACAGGGGGCGGGCCAAAAACATTCAGTACTTC. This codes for CASSLNRGRAKNIQYF.

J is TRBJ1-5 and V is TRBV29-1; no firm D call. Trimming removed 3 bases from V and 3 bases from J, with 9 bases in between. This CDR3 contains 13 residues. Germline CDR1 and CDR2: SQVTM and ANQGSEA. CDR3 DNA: TGCAGCGTTGAGGTCAACCCCAATCAGCCCCAGCATTTT. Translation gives CSVEVNPNQPQHF. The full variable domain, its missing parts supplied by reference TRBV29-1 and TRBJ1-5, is SAVISQKPSRDICQRGTSLTIQCQVDSQVTMMFWYRQQPGQSLTLIATANQGSEATYESGFVIDKFPISRPNLTFSTLTVSNMSPEDSSIYLCSVEVNPNQPQHFGDGTRLSIL.

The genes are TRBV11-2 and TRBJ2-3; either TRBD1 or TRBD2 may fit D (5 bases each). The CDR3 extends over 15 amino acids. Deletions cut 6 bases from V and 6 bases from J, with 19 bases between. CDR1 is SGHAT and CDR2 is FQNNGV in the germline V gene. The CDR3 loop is CASSLSGTRTDTQYF. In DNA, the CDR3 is TGTGCCAGCAGTTTATCCGGGACCCGGACGGATACGCAGTATTTT.

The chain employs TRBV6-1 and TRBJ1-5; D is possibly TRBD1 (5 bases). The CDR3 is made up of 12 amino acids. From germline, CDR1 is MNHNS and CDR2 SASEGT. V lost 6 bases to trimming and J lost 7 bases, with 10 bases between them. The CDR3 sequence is CASRQGWQPQHF. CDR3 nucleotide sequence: TGTGCCAGCAGGCAGGGTTGGCAGCCCCAGCATTTT.

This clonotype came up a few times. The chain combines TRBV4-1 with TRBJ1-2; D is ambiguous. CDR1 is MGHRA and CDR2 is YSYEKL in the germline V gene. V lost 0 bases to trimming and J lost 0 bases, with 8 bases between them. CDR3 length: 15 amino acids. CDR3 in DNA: TGCGCCAGCAGCCAAGAGGGCCGAGCTAACTATGGCTACACCTTC. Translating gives CASSQEGRANYGYTF.